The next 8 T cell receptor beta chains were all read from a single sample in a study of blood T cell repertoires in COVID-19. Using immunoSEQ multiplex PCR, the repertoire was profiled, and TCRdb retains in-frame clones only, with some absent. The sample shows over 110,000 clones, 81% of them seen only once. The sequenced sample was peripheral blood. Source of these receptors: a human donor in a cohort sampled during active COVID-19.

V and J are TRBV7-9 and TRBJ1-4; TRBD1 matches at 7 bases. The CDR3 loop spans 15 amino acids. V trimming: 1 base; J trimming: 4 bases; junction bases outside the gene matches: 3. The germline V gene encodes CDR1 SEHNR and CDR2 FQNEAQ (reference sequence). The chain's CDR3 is CASSLGDRNNEKLFF. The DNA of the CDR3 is TGTGCCAGCAGCTTAGGGGACAGAAATAATGAAAAACTGTTTTTT. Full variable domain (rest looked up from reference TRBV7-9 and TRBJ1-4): DTGVSQNPRHKITKRGQNVTFRCDPISEHNRLYWYRQTLGQGPEFLTYFQNEAQLEKSRLLSDRFSAERPKGSFSTLEIQRTEQGDSAMYLCASSLGDRNNEKLFFGSGTQLSVL.

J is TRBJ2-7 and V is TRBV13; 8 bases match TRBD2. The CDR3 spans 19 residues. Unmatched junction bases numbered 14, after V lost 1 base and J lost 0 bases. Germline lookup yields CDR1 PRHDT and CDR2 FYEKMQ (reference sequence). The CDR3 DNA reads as TGTGCCAGCAGCTTAGTGGGGACTAGTCCCTCACAGTCCTCCTACGAGCAGTACTTC. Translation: CASSLVGTSPSQSSYEQYF.

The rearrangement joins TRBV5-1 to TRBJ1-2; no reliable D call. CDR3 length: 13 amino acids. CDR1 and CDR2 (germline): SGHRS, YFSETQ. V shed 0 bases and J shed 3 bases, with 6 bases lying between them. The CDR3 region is CASSLVQDYGYTF. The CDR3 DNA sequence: TGCGCCAGCAGCTTGGTCCAGGACTATGGCTACACCTTC.

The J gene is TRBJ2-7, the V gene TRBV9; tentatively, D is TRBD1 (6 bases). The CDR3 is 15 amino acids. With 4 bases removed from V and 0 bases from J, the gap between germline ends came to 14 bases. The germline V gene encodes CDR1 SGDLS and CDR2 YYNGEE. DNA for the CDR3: TGTGCCAGCAGCCCACGGACAGACCTCTCCTACGAGCAGTACTTC. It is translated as CASSPRTDLSYEQYF. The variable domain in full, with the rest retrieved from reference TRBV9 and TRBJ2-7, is DSGVTQTPKHLITATGQRVTLRCSPRSGDLSVYWYQQSLDQGLQFLIQYYNGEERAKGNILERFSAQQFPDLHSELNLSSLELGDSALYFCASSPRTDLSYEQYFGPGTRLTVT.

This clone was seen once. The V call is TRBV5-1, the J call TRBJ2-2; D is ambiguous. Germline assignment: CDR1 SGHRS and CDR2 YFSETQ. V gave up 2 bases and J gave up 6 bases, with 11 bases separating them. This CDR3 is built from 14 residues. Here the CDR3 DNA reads TGCGCCAGCAGCTTTGTTGGAGCTGCCGGGGAGCTGTTTTTT. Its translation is CASSFVGAAGELFF. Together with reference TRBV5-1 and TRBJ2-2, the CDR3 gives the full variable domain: KAGVTQTPRYLIKTRGQQVTLSCSPISGHRSVSWYQQTPGQGLQFLFEYFSETQRNKGNFPGRFSGRQFSNSRSEMNVSTLELGDSALYLCASSFVGAAGELFFGEGSRLTVL.

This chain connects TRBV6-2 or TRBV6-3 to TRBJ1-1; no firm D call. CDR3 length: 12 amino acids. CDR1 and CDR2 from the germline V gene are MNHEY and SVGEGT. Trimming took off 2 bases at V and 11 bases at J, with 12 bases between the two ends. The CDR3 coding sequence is TGTGCCAGCAGTTACGCGAGGTTCCAGGCTTTCTTT. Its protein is CASSYARFQAFF.

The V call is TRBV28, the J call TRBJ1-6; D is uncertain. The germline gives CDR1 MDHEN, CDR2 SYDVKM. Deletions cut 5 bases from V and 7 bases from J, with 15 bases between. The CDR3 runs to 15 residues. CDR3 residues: CASSRTGGPNSPLHF. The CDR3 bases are TGTGCCAGCAGTCGTACTGGTGGTCCCAATTCACCCCTCCACTTT.

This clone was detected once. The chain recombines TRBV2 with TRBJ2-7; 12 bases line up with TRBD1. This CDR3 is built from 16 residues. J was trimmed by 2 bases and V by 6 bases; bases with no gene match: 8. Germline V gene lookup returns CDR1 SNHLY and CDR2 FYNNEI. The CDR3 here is CASRNPGQGATYEQYF. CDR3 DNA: TGTGCCAGCAGGAACCCGGGACAGGGGGCGACCTACGAGCAGTACTTC.